One sample yielded the 16 T cell receptor beta chains listed below, sequenced in a study of blood T cell repertoires in COVID-19. Sequencing was performed with immunoSEQ multiplex PCR; in TCRdb, only in-frame clones are kept and a portion is missing. The sample has fewer than 70,000 clones, 65% to 90% seen once. The sequenced sample was peripheral blood. The receptors shown here come from a man aged 80 or over with acute or convalescent COVID-19.

The genes are TRBV2 and TRBJ2-1, with 10 bases identical to TRBD1. V trimming: 6 bases; J trimming: 12 bases; junction bases outside the gene matches: 11. Germline CDR1 reads SNHLY; CDR2 reads FYNNEI. There are 14 residues in the CDR3. This CDR3 reads CASRNLRDRGWQFF. Written as DNA, the CDR3 is TGTGCCAGCAGGAACCTCCGGGACAGGGGATGGCAGTTCTTC.

The DNA for the CDR3 is TGTGCCAGCAGGGCGACTAGCGGGTATACCGGGGAGCTGTTTTTT. Amino acids: CASRATSGYTGELFF. This chain links TRBV2 with TRBJ2-2; TRBD2 aligns across 10 bases. This CDR3 has 15 amino acids. Per germline, CDR1 SNHLY and CDR2 FYNNEI. V trimming: 6 bases; J trimming: 5 bases; junction bases outside the gene matches: 6.

The rearrangement joins TRBV28 to TRBJ2-3, with 9 bases identical to TRBD2. Losses at the gene ends were 3 bases for V and 0 bases for J; bases not matched to a gene: 1. CDR3 length: 15 residues. Looked up from germline, CDR1 is MDHEN and CDR2 is SYDVKM. The CDR3 region is CASSLRGGSTDTQYF. The CDR3 nucleotides are TGTGCCAGCAGTTTGCGGGGGGGAAGCACAGATACGCAGTATTTT.

This sequence joins TRBV11-2 and TRBJ2-7; 7 positions agree with TRBD1. Germline lookup yields CDR1 SGHAT and CDR2 FQNNGV. This CDR3 is 13 amino acids long. With 1 base clipped from V and 5 bases from J, the junction kept 2 bases outside the gene matches. As DNA, the CDR3 is TGTGCCAGCAGCTTAGCCGGGACAGACGAGCAGTACTTC. As protein: CASSLAGTDEQYF.

V gene TRBV19 combines with J gene TRBJ2-7; D is possibly TRBD2 (6 bases). V was pared by 5 bases and J by 7 bases, with 15 bases between. This CDR3 comprises 13 residues. Germline V gives CDR1 LNHDA, CDR2 SQIVND (reference sequence). CDR3 sequence: CASSLHGGREQYF. The CDR3 region has the DNA TGTGCCAGTAGTCTTCACGGAGGGAGAGAGCAGTACTTC.

The chain uses TRBV19 and TRBJ2-2; unclear D gene. Germline V CDR1 and CDR2: LNHDA, SQIVND (reference sequence). The CDR3 consists of 14 residues. V gave up 5 bases and J gave up 5 bases, with 12 bases separating them. CDR3 DNA: TGTGCCAGTAGTCCGCGGCACGTAACCGGGGAGCTGTTTTTT. As protein: CASSPRHVTGELFF.

V gene TRBV27 combines with J gene TRBJ2-3, with a weak D call TRBD2 (6 bases). Germline V CDR1 and CDR2: MNHEY, SMNVEV (reference sequence). This CDR3 contains 16 residues. The ends were cut back, 6 bases at V and 3 bases at J, with 19 bases in the middle. CDR3 protein: CASSPAQGLRTDTQYF. The CDR3 DNA reads TGTGCCAGCAGCCCAGCCCAGGGACTGAGAACAGATACGCAGTATTTT.

The chain links TRBV3-1 (or the pseudogene TRBV3-2) to TRBJ1-3, with 7 bases that match TRBD1. V was pared by 2 bases and J by 7 bases, with 2 bases of the junction left unmatched. Germline CDR1 is LGHDT and CDR2 is YNNKEL (reference sequence). This CDR3 comprises 13 residues. The CDR3 sequence: CASSQTGVNTIYF. The CDR3 region has the DNA TGTGCCAGCAGCCAAACAGGGGTTAACACCATATATTTT.

The chain joins TRBV2 to TRBJ2-5; TRBD2 might be the D (6 bases). Looked up from germline, CDR1 is SNHLY and CDR2 is FYNNEI. The CDR3 runs 15 residues. Trimming left V 5 bases short and J 1 base short, with 14 bases between. CDR3 nucleotides: TGTGCCAGCAGTTTACAAAGGGGAGGCCAAGAGACCCAGTACTTC. Its protein is CASSLQRGGQETQYF.

The V call is TRBV4-3, the J call TRBJ1-2, with a tentative D call TRBD1 (6 bases). Per germline, CDR1 LGHNA and CDR2 YSLEER. CDR3 length: 15 amino acids. Trimming shortened V by 3 bases and J by 8 bases, and 19 bases separated the two germline ends. The CDR3 DNA sequence: TGCGCCAGCAGCCAGACCCCCGAAGGGGGAGTCGGCTACACCTTC. It specifies CASSQTPEGGVGYTF.

The rearrangement joins TRBV24-1 to TRBJ1-2; no firm D call. The germline gives CDR1 KGHDR, CDR2 SFDVKD. Trimming left V 3 bases short and J 8 bases short, with 12 bases between. CDR3 length equals 13 residues. CDR3 region: CATSDGGSRGYTF. For the CDR3, the DNA is TGTGCCACCAGTGATGGCGGGAGCCGCGGCTACACCTTC.

The chain uses TRBV5-1 and TRBJ2-6, with TRBD1 matching 7 bases. The germline V gene has CDR1 SGHRS and CDR2 YFSETQ. This CDR3 is 20 amino acids long. Trimming took 5 bases from V and 0 from J; bases not matched to a gene: 17. CDR3 coding DNA: TGCGCCAGCAGTATGGGACCCATGACAGGGCTCCTCTCTGGGGCCAACGTCCTGACTTTC. This codes for CASSMGPMTGLLSGANVLTF.

The CDR3 bases are TGTGCCAGCAGTGAACAGGACTATGGCTACACCTTC. Protein: CASSEQDYGYTF. V and J are TRBV25-1 and TRBJ1-2, with unresolved D. The germline CDR1 and CDR2 sequences are MGHDK and SYGVNS. Trimming cost V 2 bases and J 3 bases, with 4 bases left between them. The CDR3 sequence is 12 residues long.

This chain uses TRBV11-3 with TRBJ1-4; a possible D gene is TRBD1 (6 bases). V lost 0 bases to trimming and J lost 5 bases, with 7 bases between them. The CDR3 loop spans 14 amino acids. The germline V gene has CDR1 SGHNT and CDR2 YENEEA. The CDR3 reads CASSLEGTNEKLFF. CDR3 nucleotides: TGTGCCAGCAGCTTAGAGGGGACAAATGAAAAACTGTTTTTT. Combining the CDR3 with reference TRBV11-3 and TRBJ1-4 gives the whole variable domain EAGVVQSPRYKIIEKKQPVAFWCNPISGHNTLYWYLQNLGQGPELLIRYENEEAVDDSQLPKDRFSAERLKGVDSTLKIQPAELGDSAVYLCASSLEGTNEKLFFGSGTQLSVL.

In this sample, this clone turned up many times. This chain connects TRBV25-1 to TRBJ2-7, with 8 nucleotides matching TRBD1. With 5 bases clipped from V and 7 bases from J, the junction kept 10 bases outside the gene matches. CDR1 is MGHDK, CDR2 SYGVNS, per germline. CDR3 length equals 14 residues. In DNA form, the CDR3 reads TGTGCCAGCAGTTTCTGGTCAGGGGGCGGTGAGCAGTACTTC. This encodes CASSFWSGGGEQYF.

This chain joins TRBV5-5 and TRBJ2-1, with D maybe TRBD2 (6 bases). The germline V gene encodes CDR1 SGHKS and CDR2 YYEKEE (reference sequence). The CDR3 sequence is 16 residues long. The V end was cut by 0 bases, the J end by 0 bases, with 10 bases between. CDR3 DNA sequence: TGTGCCAGCAGCTTGGTCGGACTAAGCTCCTACAATGAGCAGTTCTTC. This encodes CASSLVGLSSYNEQFF.